The clone carrying this T cell receptor (beta chain) was recorded once. Its target is unknown. The sample originates from a study of T-cell memory formation after mild COVID-19. Study as a whole: TCR clusters largely stayed donor specific. General study results and limits: Shrinking CD4+ clones resided mostly in CM and EM, and CD8+ ones in EMRA. Some responding clones appeared in pre-infection memory, suggesting cross-reactive memory joined.

TCRdb re-called the 5' RACE reads with MiXCR, one entry per CDR3 protein. The repertoire holds approximately 400,000 distinct CDR3 sequences, with 24% as singletons. The CDR3 runs to 16 residues. Trimming at V came to 6 bases and at J to 8 bases, leaving 15 bases not matched to a gene. The sample was PBMCs or a T cell subset sorted from them (not recorded which). The receptor's source is an adult woman who had mild COVID-19 (a few samples of this study predate the infection). Cell type and time point are not known. The rearrangement uses TRBV12-3 or TRBV12-4 and TRBJ2-1, with 8 bases identical to TRBD1. This CDR3 reads CASSPGQGDRADEQFF. In DNA form, the CDR3 reads TGTGCCAGCAGCCCCGGACAGGGTGATCGGGCGGATGAGCAGTTCTTC.